These T cell receptor beta chains were read from a single sample in a study of blood T cell repertoires in COVID-19. Data came from immunoSEQ multiplex PCR; TCRdb stores just in-frame clones and leaves some out. The table shows around 100,000 clones, with around 66% occurring only once. Sequences were obtained from peripheral blood. These receptors all come from a man of 80 years or more with acute or convalescent COVID-19. Both conserved end residues are part of each CDR3. Fields, in order: J gene, D gene, clone size, V gene, CDR3 DNA, CDR3 protein. D genes are given only for firm matches. Size is omitted from some rows. Given values are once, few, many or a class for expanded clones.

J: TRBJ2-7
D: .
size: few
V: TRBV5-1
DNA: TGCGCCAGCAGCTTGGACCCAGGGGTCCGTAACGAGCAGTACTTC
CDR3: CASSLDPGVRNEQYF

J: TRBJ1-2
D: .
size: .
V: TRBV2
DNA: TGTGCCAGCAGTGAGGAGTATGGCTACACCTTC
CDR3: CASSEEYGYTF

J: TRBJ2-6
D: .
size: .
V: TRBV6-1
DNA: TGTGCCAGCAGTGAAGCGTGGGGCAGGCCAACCCTCTCTGGGGCCAACGTCCTGACTTTC
CDR3: CASSEAWGRPTLSGANVLTF

J: TRBJ1-1
D: .
size: .
V: TRBV29-1
DNA: TGCAGCGTTGATGAATCGAGGACTGAAGCTTTCTTT
CDR3: CSVDESRTEAFF

J: TRBJ2-3
D: TRBD2
size: .
V: TRBV7-3
DNA: TGTGCCAGCAGCTACGGAGCGGGAGGCACAGATACGCAGTATTTT
CDR3: CASSYGAGGTDTQYF

J: TRBJ2-1
D: TRBD1
size: many
V: TRBV7-8
DNA: TGTGCCAGCAGCTTTAGGGGGCTTCTGGGAAATGAGCAGTTCTTC
CDR3: CASSFRGLLGNEQFF

J: TRBJ2-3
D: .
size: .
V: TRBV11-3
DNA: TGTGCCAGCAGCTTAGCAGGGCCAGATACGCAGTATTTT
CDR3: CASSLAGPDTQYF

J: TRBJ1-1
D: .
size: .
V: TRBV4-3
DNA: TGCGCCAGCAGCCAAGGTTTCTGGAACACTGAAGCTTTCTTT
CDR3: CASSQGFWNTEAFF

J: TRBJ1-2
D: TRBD1
size: .
V: TRBV11-2
DNA: TGTGCCAGCAGCGCCAGGACAGGGTGGGCCTATGGCTACACCTTC
CDR3: CASSARTGWAYGYTF

J: TRBJ1-2
D: .
size: .
V: TRBV28
DNA: TGTGCCAGCGGTGCCCTTTTCACGGGTTACGGCTACACCTTC
CDR3: CASGALFTGYGYTF

J: TRBJ1-2
D: .
size: .
V: TRBV19
DNA: TGTGCCAGTGCCGACAGCGCTACTAACTATGGCTACACCTTC
CDR3: CASADSATNYGYTF

J: TRBJ2-2
D: TRBD2
size: .
V: TRBV4-3
DNA: TGCGCCAGCAGCCAAGATCCTTCTAGCGGGAGTAAGGGCGGGGAGCTGTTTTTT
CDR3: CASSQDPSSGSKGGELFF

J: TRBJ2-2
D: TRBD2
size: many
V: TRBV19
DNA: TGTGCCAGTAGTATACAGAGCGGGACGAACACCGGGGAGCTGTTTTTT
CDR3: CASSIQSGTNTGELFF

J: TRBJ1-2
D: .
size: .
V: TRBV6-5
DNA: TGTGCCAGCTGGCAGAACTATGGCTACACCTTC
CDR3: CASWQNYGYTF

J: TRBJ2-7
D: .
size: .
V: TRBV4-2
DNA: TGTGCCAGCAGCACAGGCTGGGACGAGCAGTACTTC
CDR3: CASSTGWDEQYF

J: TRBJ2-5
D: .
size: once
V: TRBV11-3
DNA: TGTGCCAGCAGCTTAGATTTCGCCAGACAAGAGACCCAGTACTTC
CDR3: CASSLDFARQETQYF

J: TRBJ2-1
D: .
size: few
V: TRBV6-2/TRBV6-3
DNA: TGTGCCAGCAGTTCCTTTTCCAATGAGCAGTTCTTC
CDR3: CASSSFSNEQFF

J: TRBJ2-5
D: TRBD2
size: once
V: TRBV4-3
DNA: TGCGCCAGCAGCCAAGAGAGGCTAGCGGGAGCCAGGGAGACCCAGTACTTC
CDR3: CASSQERLAGARETQYF

J: TRBJ2-5
D: TRBD2
size: .
V: TRBV11-2
DNA: TGTGCCAGCAGCCACGGGACTAGTCCATTAAACTTC
CDR3: CASSHGTSPLNF

J: TRBJ2-1
D: .
size: .
V: TRBV5-1
DNA: TGCGCCAGCAGACCAATCGGGGGCAATGAGCAGTTCTTC
CDR3: CASRPIGGNEQFF